Following are 19 T cell receptor beta chains from one sample sequenced in a study of cytomegalovirus exposure and HLA in healthy donors. Researchers ran the PCR with 60 Vbeta and 13 Jbeta primers. Using immunoSEQ multiplex PCR, the repertoire was profiled, and TCRdb retains in-frame clones only, with some absent. The sample lists roughly 190,000 clones, more than 75% occurring once. The sequenced sample consisted of PBMCs. These receptors all come from a woman in her forties or fifties in good health and CMV-seronegative.

Only a few counts were recorded for this clone. The V gene is TRBV6-6, the J gene TRBJ2-1; possibly TRBD1 for D (5 bases). This CDR3 contains 11 residues. V lost 10 bases to trimming and J lost 8 bases, with 12 bases between them. Germline V gene lookup returns CDR1 MNHNY and CDR2 SVGAGI (reference sequence). For the CDR3, the DNA is TGTGCCACCCTACAGGTAGATGAGCAGTTCTTC. This translates into CATLQVDEQFF.

The J gene is TRBJ2-5, the V gene TRBV14; TRBD1 matches at 7 bases. CDR1 and CDR2 from the germline V gene are SGHDN and FVKESK. The CDR3 is made up of 15 amino acids. Germline trimming cut 1 base from V and 4 bases from J; bases unmatched to any gene: 6. This chain's CDR3 is CASSQVRGSAETQYF. The CDR3 DNA is TGTGCCAGCAGCCAAGTCAGGGGGTCGGCAGAGACCCAGTACTTC.

In this sample, this clone turned up once. This chain links TRBV2 with TRBJ2-5, with a weak D call TRBD2 (5 bases). Looked up from germline, CDR1 is SNHLY and CDR2 is FYNNEI. The CDR3 is 16 residues long. V was pared by 7 bases and J by 8 bases, with 26 bases between. CDR3 sequence reads: CASIPRWSGAKNTQYF. As DNA, the CDR3 is TGTGCCAGCATACCTAGATGGAGCGGTGCGAAGAATACCCAGTACTTC.

This clone was recorded only once. One end of the junction is discordant with germline, which a read error may explain. J is TRBJ1-3 and V is TRBV6-5; 8 bases match TRBD1. The CDR3 runs to 15 residues. CDR1 is MNHEY and CDR2 is SVGAGI in the germline V gene. This chain's CDR3 is CASSYEDRAGNTIYF. The CDR3 DNA is TGTGCCAGCAGTTACGAGGACAGGGCTGGGAACACCATATATTTT.

The chain has TRBV6-5 and TRBJ2-1, with 7 bases lining up with TRBD2. Unmatched junction bases numbered 7, after V lost 4 bases and J lost 1 base. Germline loops: CDR1 MNHEY, CDR2 SVGAGI. The CDR3 loop spans 16 amino acids. In DNA, the CDR3 is TGTGCCAGCAGTTCCACCGGGACTATTTCCTACAATGAGCAGTTCTTC. Protein sequence: CASSSTGTISYNEQFF.

Details on this clone: One end of the junction is discordant with germline, which a read error may explain. The rearrangement joins TRBV7-9 to TRBJ2-7, with 11 bases matching TRBD2. Per germline, CDR1 SEHNR and CDR2 FQNEAQ (reference sequence). The length of the CDR3 is 16 residues. CDR3 amino acids: CSSSPALAGDRYGQYF. CDR3 nucleotides: TGTTCCAGCAGCCCGGCACTAGCGGGAGACCGCTACGGGCAGTACTTC.

To note about this clone: Other DNA variants within this sample encode the same CDR3. J is TRBJ2-7 and V is TRBV5-4, with 8 nucleotides matching TRBD1. CDR1 and CDR2 (germline): SGHNT, YYREEE (reference sequence). There are 14 residues in the CDR3. J gave up 4 bases and V 4 bases, and 7 bases lay outside the gene matches. CDR3 loop: CASSVGQGGYEQYF. Here the CDR3 DNA reads TGTGCCAGCAGCGTAGGACAGGGAGGATACGAGCAGTACTTC. The full variable domain, with the rest looked up from reference TRBV5-4 and TRBJ2-7, is ETGVTQSPTHLIKTRGQQVTLRCSSQSGHNTVSWYQQALGQGPQFIFQYYREEENGRGNFPPRFSGLQFPNYSSELNVNALELDDSALYLCASSVGQGGYEQYFGPGTRLTVT.

The chain recombines TRBV11-2 with TRBJ1-2; D possibly corresponds to TRBD1 (6 bases). The CDR3 is made up of 15 amino acids. CDR1 is SGHAT and CDR2 is FQNNGV in the germline V gene. Trimming pared 5 bases from V and 6 bases from J, leaving 19 bases between. Here the CDR3 reads CASSPPRPNRDGYTF. CDR3 coding DNA: TGTGCCAGCAGCCCCCCCAGGCCGAACAGGGATGGCTACACCTTC.

The chain has TRBV29-1 and TRBJ1-2; 7 bases are a match to TRBD1. CDR3 size: 14 residues. J was trimmed by 5 bases and V by 7 bases; bases with no gene match: 13. Germline values: CDR1 SQVTM, CDR2 ANQGSEA. CDR3: CSATGSDSKYGYTF. In DNA form, the CDR3 reads TGCAGCGCGACAGGGTCGGACTCCAAATATGGCTACACCTTC. Based on the CDR3 plus reference TRBV29-1 and TRBJ1-2, the full variable domain is SAVISQKPSRDICQRGTSLTIQCQVDSQVTMMFWYRQQPGQSLTLIATANQGSEATYESGFVIDKFPISRPNLTFSTLTVSNMSPEDSSIYLCSATGSDSKYGYTFGSGTRLTVV.

The gene calls are TRBV29-1 and TRBJ1-2; D is undetermined. Germline values: CDR1 SQVTM, CDR2 ANQGSEA. Trimming took 0 bases from V and 4 from J, leaving 9 bases between them. The CDR3 has 13 residues. CDR3 protein: CSVEDRGSYGYTF. DNA for the CDR3: TGCAGCGTTGAAGATCGAGGGTCCTATGGCTACACCTTC.

The V gene is TRBV9, the J gene TRBJ2-5; D is perhaps TRBD1 (5 bases). Trimming took off 2 bases at V and 3 bases at J, with 8 bases between the two ends. The CDR3 totals 13 residues. Germline V gene lookup returns CDR1 SGDLS and CDR2 YYNGEE. CDR3 bases: TGTGCCAGCAGCGTTAGCAGGGAAGAGACCCAGTACTTC. It is translated as CASSVSREETQYF.

This sequence joins TRBV18 and TRBJ1-1; D unresolved. The CDR3 has 12 residues. Germline CDR1 KGHSH, CDR2 LQKENI. With 6 bases removed from V and 5 bases from J, the gap between germline ends came to 10 bases. CDR3 in amino acids: CASSYSRTEAFF. DNA for the CDR3: TGTGCCAGCTCTTATTCCCGGACTGAAGCTTTCTTT.

The genes are TRBV7-9 and TRBJ2-1; the match to TRBD2 covers 7 bases. V was pared by 4 bases and J by 4 bases, with 10 bases of the junction left unmatched. CDR3 length equals 16 residues. Germline-derived CDR1 and CDR2 are SEHNR and FQNEAQ (reference sequence). The CDR3 region is CASSSTSLAEYNEQFF. In nucleotides, the CDR3 is TGTGCCAGCAGCTCCACAAGCCTAGCGGAGTACAATGAGCAGTTCTTC.

The chain employs TRBV6-5 and TRBJ2-2, with D possibly TRBD2 on 6 matching bases. Looked up from germline, CDR1 is MNHEY and CDR2 is SVGAGI. Trimming took 6 bases from V and 0 from J, leaving 11 bases between them. The CDR3 spans 15 residues. The CDR3 loop reads CASRLALPNTGELFF. The CDR3, as DNA: TGTGCCAGCAGACTAGCTTTACCGAACACCGGGGAGCTGTTTTTT.

The rearrangement uses TRBV7-6 and TRBJ1-6; D is possibly TRBD1 (5 bases). Germline V CDR1 and CDR2: SGHVS, FNYEAQ. This CDR3 is built from 14 residues. Trimming stripped 2 bases from V and 10 bases from J, with 12 bases between. CDR3 protein: CASSLLQVGSPLHF. The CDR3 DNA reads TGTGCCAGCAGCTTATTACAGGTGGGGTCACCCCTCCACTTT.

The V gene is TRBV28, the J gene TRBJ2-7; 7 bases agree with TRBD1. The CDR3 is 14 residues long. Germline V gene data show CDR1 as MDHEN and CDR2 as SYDVKM. Losses at the gene ends were 6 bases for V and 2 bases for J; bases not matched to a gene: 7. CDR3 coding DNA: TGTGCCAGCAGCCCTCCCGACAGGGCCTACGAGCAGTACTTC. This translates into CASSPPDRAYEQYF.

The V call is TRBV10-3, the J call TRBJ1-2; D is unclear. The V gene lost 4 bases and the J gene lost 1 base, with 7 bases spanning the gap. There are 13 residues in the CDR3. The germline CDR1 and CDR2 sequences are ENHRY and SYGVKD. CDR3 protein: CAISGADNYGYTF. Here the CDR3 DNA reads TGTGCCATCAGTGGGGCAGATAACTATGGCTACACCTTC.

The chain has TRBV5-1 and TRBJ1-2, with D possibly TRBD1 on 5 matching bases. Germline V gene sequence: CDR1 SGHRS, CDR2 YFSETQ. This CDR3 comprises 12 residues. V gave up 4 bases and J gave up 8 bases, with 12 bases separating them. CDR3 sequence (DNA): TGCGCCAGCAGCGCGGGGCGGGCGGGCTACACCTTC. The encoded protein is CASSAGRAGYTF.

The chain combines TRBV5-8 with TRBJ1-6, with 7 nucleotides matching TRBD1. CDR3 length: 12 amino acids. The V gene's germline CDR1 is SGHTS and CDR2 YDEGEE. Unmatched junction bases numbered 3, after V lost 10 bases and J lost 5 bases. Here the CDR3 DNA reads TGTGCCGGGGGACAGAATAATTCACCCCTCCACTTT. Protein product: CAGGQNNSPLHF.